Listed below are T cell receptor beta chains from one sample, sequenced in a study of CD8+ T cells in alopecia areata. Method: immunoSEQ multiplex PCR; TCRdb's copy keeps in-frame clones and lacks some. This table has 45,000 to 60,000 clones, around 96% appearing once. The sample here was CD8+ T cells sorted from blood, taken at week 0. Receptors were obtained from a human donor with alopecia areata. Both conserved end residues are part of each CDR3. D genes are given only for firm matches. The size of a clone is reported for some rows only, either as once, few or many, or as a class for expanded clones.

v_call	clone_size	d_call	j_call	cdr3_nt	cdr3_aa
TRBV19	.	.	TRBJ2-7	TGTGCCAGTAGTATGAGGGTTGCCTACGAGCAGTACTTC	CASSMRVAYEQYF
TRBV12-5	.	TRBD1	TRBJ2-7	TGTGCTAGTGGTTTGGCCCGGACAGGATCGCCTACTACTTCGTACTTC	CASGLARTGSPTTSYF
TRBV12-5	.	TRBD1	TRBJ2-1	TGTGCTAGTGGTTTGGGGGGACAGGGGGCGTACAATGAGCAGTTCTTC	CASGLGGQGAYNEQFF
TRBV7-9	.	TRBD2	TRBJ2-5	TGTGCCAGCAGCCCCGGACTAGCGGGGAACCAAGAGACCCAGTACTTC	CASSPGLAGNQETQYF
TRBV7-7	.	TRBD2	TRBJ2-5	TGTGCTAGCAGCCGCAAGACTAGCGGGCAAGAGACCCAGTACTTC	CASSRKTSGQETQYF
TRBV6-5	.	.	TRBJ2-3	TGTGCCAGCAGTTATCAGGGGTTAGGCACAGATACGCAGTATTTT	CASSYQGLGTDTQYF
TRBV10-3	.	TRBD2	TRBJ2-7	TGTGCCATAAGCGGGGGCCTGAGCTCCTACGAGCAGTACTTC	CAISGGLSSYEQYF
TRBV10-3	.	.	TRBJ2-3	TGTGCCATCAGTGAGTCTGGGAGTACAAGGACTAGCACAGATACGCAGTATTTT	CAISESGSTRTSTDTQYF
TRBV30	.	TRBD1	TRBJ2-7	TGTGCCTGGAGTGTACAGGGGATAGACGAGCAGTACTTC	CAWSVQGIDEQYF
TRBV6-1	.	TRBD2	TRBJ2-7	TGTGCCAGCAGTGAAGGGGGGACTAGCGGATACGAGCAGTACTTC	CASSEGGTSGYEQYF
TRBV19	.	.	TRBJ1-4	TGTGCCAGTAGTATTCGGGGGCGCAGGTCTAATGAAAAACTGTTTTTT	CASSIRGRRSNEKLFF
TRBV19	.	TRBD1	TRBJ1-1	TGTGCCAGTAGTATGCCCCCCGACAGGGGAATACCGACTGAAGCTTTCTTT	CASSMPPDRGIPTEAFF
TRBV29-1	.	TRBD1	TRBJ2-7	TGCAGCGTAAGGACAGGGGCCTACGAGCAGTACTTC	CSVRTGAYEQYF
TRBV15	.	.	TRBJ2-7	TGTGCCACCAGCACGTTCAGGGTTCACGAGCAGTACTTC	CATSTFRVHEQYF
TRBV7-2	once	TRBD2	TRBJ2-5	TGTGCCAGCAGCTTCTCCTTCTCGGGGGGGGAGACCCAGTACTTC	CASSFSFSGGETQYF
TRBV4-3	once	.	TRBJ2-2	TGCGCCAGCAGCCAAAGGGGTACAGCGTTCCCCGGGGAGCTGTTTTTT	CASSQRGTAFPGELFF
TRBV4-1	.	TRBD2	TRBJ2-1	TGCGCCACTCGGGGGGGGAGTTCCTACAATGAGCAGTTCTTC	CATRGGSSYNEQFF
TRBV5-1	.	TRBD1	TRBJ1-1	TGCGCCAGCAGCCCGGGACAGGATTACACTGAAGCTTTCTTT	CASSPGQDYTEAFF
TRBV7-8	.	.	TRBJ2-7	TGTGCCAGCAGCCTACAGGTGTCCCCGCGAGAGCAGTACTTC	CASSLQVSPREQYF
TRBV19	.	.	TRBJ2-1	TGTGCCAGTAGTATATTGCGTGGTGAGCAGTTCTTC	CASSILRGEQFF
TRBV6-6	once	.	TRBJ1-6	TGTGCCAGCAGCCAAGGTTGGGGACTGAATTCACCCCTCCACTTT	CASSQGWGLNSPLHF
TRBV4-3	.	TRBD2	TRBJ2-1	TGCGCCAGCAGCCCCGGACTAGCCCCCTCCTACAATGAGCAGTTCTTC	CASSPGLAPSYNEQFF
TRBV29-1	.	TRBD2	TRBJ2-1	TGCAGCGTTGAAGAGGGGGATAGCGGGGCAGGCAATGAGCAGTTCTTC	CSVEEGDSGAGNEQFF
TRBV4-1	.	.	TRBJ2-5	TGCGCCAGCAGCCTTAGGGGTGACCGAGAGACCCAGTACTTC	CASSLRGDRETQYF
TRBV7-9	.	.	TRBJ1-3	TGTGCCACTTCAGGGATTGGAAACACCATATATTTT	CATSGIGNTIYF
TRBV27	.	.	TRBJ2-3	TGTGCCAGCAGTTCCCCTAGTCTCAAGTATTTT	CASSSPSLKYF
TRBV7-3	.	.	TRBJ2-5	TGTGCCAGCAGCCTGACCGGGACTCCCCCCGAGACCCAGTACTTC	CASSLTGTPPETQYF
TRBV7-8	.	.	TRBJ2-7	TGTGCCAGCAGCCTCGGCAGAAACGAGCAGTACTTC	CASSLGRNEQYF
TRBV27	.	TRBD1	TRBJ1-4	TGTGCCAGCAGTTCGCCGGGGGGACAGGGGCACCAGATTAATGAAAAACTGTTTTTT	CASSSPGGQGHQINEKLFF
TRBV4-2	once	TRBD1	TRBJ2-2	TGTGCCAGCAGCCAAGAGGGACAGGGGGGCACCGGGGAGCTGTTTTTT	CASSQEGQGGTGELFF
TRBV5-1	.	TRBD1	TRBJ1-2	TGCGCCAGCAGCCTTGCCCGACAGGGAGGAGACTATGGCTACACCTTC	CASSLARQGGDYGYTF
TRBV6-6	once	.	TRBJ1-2	TGTGCCAGCAGCCCTGTATTGGCCAGGTCTAACTATGGCTACACCTTC	CASSPVLARSNYGYTF
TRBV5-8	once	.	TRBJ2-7	TGTGCCAGCAGCTTTAGGGACGGGTCCTACGAGCAGTACTTC	CASSFRDGSYEQYF
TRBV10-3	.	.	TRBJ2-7	TGTGCCATCAGTGAGTCCGACAGATACGAGCAGTACTTC	CAISESDRYEQYF
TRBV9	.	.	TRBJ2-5	TGTGCCAGCAGCGTAGGCCACTACCAAGAGACCCAGTACTTC	CASSVGHYQETQYF
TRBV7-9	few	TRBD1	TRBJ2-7	TGTGCCAGCAGCACCAAGACAGGGGGGCACTACTACGAGCAGTACTTC	CASSTKTGGHYYEQYF
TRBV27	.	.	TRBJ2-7	TGTGCCAGCAGTTTAATCTCAGGGCCGTACGAGCAGTACTTC	CASSLISGPYEQYF
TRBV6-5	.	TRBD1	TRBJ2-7	TGTGCCAGCACTCTCGTCGGGACAGGGGATTACGAGCAGTACTTC	CASTLVGTGDYEQYF
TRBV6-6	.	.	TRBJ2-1	TGTGCCAGCAGTGCAGCAAATGAGCAGTTCTTC	CASSAANEQFF
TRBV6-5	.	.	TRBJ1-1	TGTGCCAGCAGTTACTCTATGAACACTGAAGCTTTCTTT	CASSYSMNTEAFF
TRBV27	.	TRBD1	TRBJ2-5	TGTGCCAGCAGTCCCACCAGGGGGACAGGGGAACATTCGGAGACCCAGTACTTC	CASSPTRGTGEHSETQYF
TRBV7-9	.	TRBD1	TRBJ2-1	TGTGCCAGCAGCTCCCGGGACAGAGCCACGGGTGAGCAGTTCTTC	CASSSRDRATGEQFF
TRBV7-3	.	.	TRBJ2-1	TGTGCCAGCAGCTTATTGCGGGGGCCTTACAATGAGCAGTTCTTC	CASSLLRGPYNEQFF
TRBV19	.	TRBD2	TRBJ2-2	TGTGCCAGTAGTATCGTTGCGGGGGGCCTAACCGGGACTCCCGGGGAGCTGTTTTTT	CASSIVAGGLTGTPGELFF
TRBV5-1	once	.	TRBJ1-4	TGCGCCAGCAGCTCCGGGACCGGTCAGGCGGAAAAACTGTTTTTT	CASSSGTGQAEKLFF
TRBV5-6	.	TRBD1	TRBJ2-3	TGTGCCAGCAGCTCGGACAGGGCTCCCACAGATACGCAGTATTTT	CASSSDRAPTDTQYF
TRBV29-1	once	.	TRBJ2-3	TGCAGCGTTTGTCCCGACCGCACAGATACGCAGTATTTT	CSVCPDRTDTQYF
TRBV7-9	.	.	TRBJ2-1	TGTGCCAGCAGCGCCGGTTGGAATGAGCAGTTCTTC	CASSAGWNEQFF
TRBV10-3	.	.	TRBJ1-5	TGTGCCATCACCCCAGGGACTGGATTATGGGGTCAGCCCCAGCATTTT	CAITPGTGLWGQPQHF
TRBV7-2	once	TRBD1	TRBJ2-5	TGTGCCAGCAGCCAGCTGGACGGGACAGGAGAAGAGACCCAGTACTTC	CASSQLDGTGEETQYF
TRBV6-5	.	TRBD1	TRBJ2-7	TGTGCCAGCAGTCTCGGACAGGGGAGCTCCTACGAGCAGTACTTC	CASSLGQGSSYEQYF
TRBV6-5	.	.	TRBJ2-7	TGTGCCAGCAGTTACTCGAAATCCGAGCAGTACTTC	CASSYSKSEQYF
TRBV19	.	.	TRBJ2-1	TGTGCCAGTAGTATACTCTATGGTCACAATGAGCAGTTCTTC	CASSILYGHNEQFF
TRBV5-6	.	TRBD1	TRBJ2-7	TGTGCCAGCAGCGCGACAGGGAACCACTACGAGCAGTACTTC	CASSATGNHYEQYF
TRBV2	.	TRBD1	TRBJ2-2	TGTGCCAGCACCCGGACAGGGGTATATCCCGGGGAGCTGTTTTTT	CASTRTGVYPGELFF
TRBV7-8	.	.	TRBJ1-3	TGTGCCTGGGCGGACGGAAACACCATATATTTT	CAWADGNTIYF
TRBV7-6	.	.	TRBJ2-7	TGTGCCAGCAGCTTAGCGCTTGGGGCCGAGCAGTACTTC	CASSLALGAEQYF
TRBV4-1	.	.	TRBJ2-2	TGCGCCAGCAGCCAAGATGGAGGGGCCGGCGGGGAGCTGTTTTTT	CASSQDGGAGGELFF
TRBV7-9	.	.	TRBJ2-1	TGTGCCAGCAGCTTACAAGGTCATGAGCAGTTCTTC	CASSLQGHEQFF